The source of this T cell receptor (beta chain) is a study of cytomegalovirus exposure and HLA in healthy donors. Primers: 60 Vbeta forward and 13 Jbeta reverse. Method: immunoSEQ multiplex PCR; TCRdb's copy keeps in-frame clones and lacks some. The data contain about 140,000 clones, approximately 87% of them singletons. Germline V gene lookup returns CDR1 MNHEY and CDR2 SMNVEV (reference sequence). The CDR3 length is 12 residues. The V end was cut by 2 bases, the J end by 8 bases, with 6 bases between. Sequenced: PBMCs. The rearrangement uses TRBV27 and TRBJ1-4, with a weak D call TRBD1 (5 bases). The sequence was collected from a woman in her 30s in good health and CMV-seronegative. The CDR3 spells CASSLRGEKLFF. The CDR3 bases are TGTGCCAGCAGTTTACGGGGGGAAAAACTGTTTTTT.